The 5 T cell receptor beta chains listed next were all sequenced from one sample in a study of identifying expanded T cells in peripheral blood. Produced via immunoSEQ multiplex PCR; TCRdb's table is partial and in-frame only. The sample holds 120,000 or so clones, approximately 80% seen once. Sequencing was performed on blood. All receptors come from a person between 18 and 70 years old in good health.

This clone is a singleton in its sample. The chain joins TRBV6-5 to TRBJ2-2; tentatively, D is TRBD1 (5 bases). Germline values: CDR1 MNHEY, CDR2 SVGAGI. The CDR3 loop spans 14 amino acids. The germline V and J ends were trimmed by 0 bases and 4 bases, with 6 bases remaining between them. DNA of the CDR3: TGTGCCAGCAGTTACTCGACAGCCACCGGGGAGCTGTTTTTT. Translated: CASSYSTATGELFF.

This sequence joins TRBV7-6 and TRBJ2-3, with no clear D. CDR1 is SGHVS and CDR2 is FNYEAQ in the germline V gene. This CDR3 spans 14 amino acids. V gave up 0 bases and J gave up 1 base, with 5 bases separating them. CDR3 in amino acids: CASSLASGTDTQYF. In DNA form, the CDR3 reads TGTGCCAGCAGCTTAGCTAGTGGCACAGATACGCAGTATTTT. Supplemented by reference TRBV7-6 and TRBJ2-3, the full variable domain reads GAGVSQSPRYKVTKRGQDVALRCDPISGHVSLYWYRQALGQGPEFLTYFNYEAQQDKSGLPNDRFSAERPEGSISTLTIQRTEQRDSAMYRCASSLASGTDTQYFGPGTRLTVL.

The chain's CDR3 is CASSYQGAGQPQHF. In DNA, the CDR3 is TGTGCCAGCAGTTATCAGGGGGCGGGTCAGCCCCAGCATTTT. The J gene is TRBJ1-5, the V gene TRBV6-6, with 8 bases aligning to TRBD1. The germline CDR1 and CDR2 sequences are MNHNY and SVGAGI (reference sequence). This CDR3 region has 14 residues. V lost 3 bases, J lost 6 bases, and 4 bases stayed unmatched.

The chain joins TRBV30 to TRBJ1-2; TRBD1 is a possible D gene (5 bases). The germline V and J ends were trimmed by 3 bases and 7 bases, with 9 bases remaining between them. The CDR3 is 11 amino acids. Germline V gives CDR1 GTSNPN, CDR2 SVGIG (reference sequence). Here the CDR3 DNA reads TGTGCCTGGAGCCCGGGGGGTGGCTACACCTTC. This translates into CAWSPGGGYTF.

This sequence joins TRBV7-2 and TRBJ1-3; a possible D gene is TRBD1 (5 bases). This CDR3 spans 16 amino acids. The germline gives CDR1 SGHTA, CDR2 FQGNSA. The V end lost 3 bases, the J end lost 2 bases, and 14 bases lay between the germline ends. The CDR3 nucleotides are TGTGCCAGCAGCTTGGGACCCCCGGGCCCTGGAAACACCATATATTTT. Amino acid sequence: CASSLGPPGPGNTIYF.